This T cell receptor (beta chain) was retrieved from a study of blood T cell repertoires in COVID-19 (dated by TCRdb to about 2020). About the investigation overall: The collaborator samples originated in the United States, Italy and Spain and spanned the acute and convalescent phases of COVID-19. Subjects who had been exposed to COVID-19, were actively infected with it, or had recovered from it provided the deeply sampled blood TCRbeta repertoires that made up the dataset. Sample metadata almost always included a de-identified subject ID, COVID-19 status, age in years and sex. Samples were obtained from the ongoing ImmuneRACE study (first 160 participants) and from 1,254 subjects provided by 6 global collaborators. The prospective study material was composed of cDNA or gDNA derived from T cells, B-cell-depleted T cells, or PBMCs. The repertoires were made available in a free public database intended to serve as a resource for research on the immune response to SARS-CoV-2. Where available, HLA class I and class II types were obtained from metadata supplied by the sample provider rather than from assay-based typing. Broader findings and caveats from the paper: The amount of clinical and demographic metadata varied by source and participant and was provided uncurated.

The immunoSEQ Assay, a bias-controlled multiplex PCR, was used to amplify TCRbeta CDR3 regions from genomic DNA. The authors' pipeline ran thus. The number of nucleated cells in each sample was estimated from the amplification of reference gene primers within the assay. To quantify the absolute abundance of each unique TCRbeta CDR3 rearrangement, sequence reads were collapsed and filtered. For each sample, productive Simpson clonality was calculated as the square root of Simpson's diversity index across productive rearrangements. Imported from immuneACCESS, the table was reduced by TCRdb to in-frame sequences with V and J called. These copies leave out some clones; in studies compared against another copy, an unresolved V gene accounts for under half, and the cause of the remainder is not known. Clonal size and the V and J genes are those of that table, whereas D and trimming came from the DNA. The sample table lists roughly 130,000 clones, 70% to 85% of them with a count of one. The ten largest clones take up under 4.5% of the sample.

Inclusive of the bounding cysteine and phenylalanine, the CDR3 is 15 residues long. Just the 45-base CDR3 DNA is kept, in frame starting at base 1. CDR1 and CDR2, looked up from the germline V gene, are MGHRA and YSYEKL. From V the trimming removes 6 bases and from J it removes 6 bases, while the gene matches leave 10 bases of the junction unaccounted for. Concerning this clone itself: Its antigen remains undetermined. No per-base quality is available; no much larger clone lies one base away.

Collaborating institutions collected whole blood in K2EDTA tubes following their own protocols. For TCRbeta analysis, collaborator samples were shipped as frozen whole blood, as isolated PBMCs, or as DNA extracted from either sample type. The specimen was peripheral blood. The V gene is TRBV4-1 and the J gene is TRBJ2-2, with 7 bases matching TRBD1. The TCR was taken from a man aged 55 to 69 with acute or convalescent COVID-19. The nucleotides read TGCGCCAGCAGTATGGGACAGCCATTTCCCGGGGAGCTGTTTTTT. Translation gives CASSMGQPFPGELFF.